Below, 28 T cell receptor beta chains from the same sample are listed, as sequenced in a study of shared clonotypes between healthy human individuals. Using immunoSEQ multiplex PCR, the repertoire was profiled, and TCRdb retains in-frame clones only, with some absent. The data contain 450,000 to 550,000 clones, 70% to 80% of them seen just once; the ten biggest clones take up roughly 13%. Sequenced: PBMCs. Every receptor here comes from a woman in her thirties or forties in good health. Some clones in this sample may be carry-over from other donors' samples.

The chain couples TRBV10-2 to TRBJ1-2, with D possibly being TRBD1 (6 bases). This CDR3 comprises 16 residues. CDR1 is WSHSY, CDR2 SAAADI, per germline. The germline V and J ends were trimmed by 5 bases and 4 bases, with 20 bases remaining between them. The CDR3 sequence: CASSPGTQTLAYGYTF. Written as DNA, the CDR3 is TGCGCCAGCAGTCCCGGGACACAGACTTTAGCCTATGGCTACACCTTC.

V gene TRBV6-6 combines with J gene TRBJ1-2, with D perhaps matching TRBD1 (6 bases). From germline, CDR1 is MNHNY and CDR2 SVGAGI (reference sequence). Trimming removed 7 bases at V and 8 bases at J, with 14 bases between. CDR3 length: 12 amino acids. DNA for the CDR3: TGTGCCAGCACTTTAGGACAGCGGGGCTACACCTTC. Amino acids: CASTLGQRGYTF.

The chain uses TRBV15 and TRBJ1-4, with 10 nucleotides matching TRBD1. From germline, CDR1 is LNHNV and CDR2 YYDKDF (reference sequence). The trim removed 1 base at V and 7 bases at J, leaving 6 bases unmatched. The CDR3 runs 16 residues. The CDR3 sequence: CATSRVSGTGVEKLFF. DNA of the CDR3: TGTGCCACCAGCAGAGTATCCGGGACAGGGGTTGAAAAACTGTTTTTT.

CDR3 DNA sequence: TGTGCCAGCAGCGGGCCTGGAAGGACTAGCTTTTACAATGAGCAGTTCTTC. Translating it yields CASSGPGRTSFYNEQFF. The gene calls are TRBV5-6 and TRBJ2-1, with 8 bases lining up with TRBD2. Germline V lookup: CDR1 SGHDT, CDR2 YYEEEE. The V gene end was trimmed by 4 bases and the J gene end by 4 bases; junction bases not matched to a gene: 13. This CDR3 is built from 17 residues.

This chain connects TRBV7-9 to TRBJ1-3; maybe TRBD1 (6 bases). V was cut by 5 bases and J by 1 base, with 12 bases left in between. In germline, CDR1 is SEHNR, CDR2 FQNEAQ (reference sequence). This CDR3 comprises 15 residues. CDR3 nucleotide sequence: TGTGCCAGCAGCCCTTTGGGGGCGTCTGGAAACACCATATATTTT. Translation gives CASSPLGASGNTIYF.

CDR3 loop: CASSSDRDMPSYGYTF. CDR3 in DNA: TGTGCCAGTAGTTCCGACAGGGACATGCCGAGCTATGGCTACACCTTC. The chain joins TRBV19 to TRBJ1-2, with TRBD1 matching 7 bases. CDR3 size: 16 residues. V shed 5 bases and J 4 bases; nucleotides not matched to a gene: 13. The germline V gene encodes CDR1 LNHDA and CDR2 SQIVND (reference sequence).

This clone has more than one count but fewer than ten. In DNA form, the CDR3 reads TGTGCCGCGAAGCCCAGCGGGAGGAGCGAGACCCAGTACTTC. It encodes CAAKPSGRSETQYF. The V gene is TRBV10-3, the J gene TRBJ2-5; 9 bases map to TRBD2. Germline V gene lookup returns CDR1 ENHRY and CDR2 SYGVKD. This CDR3 region has 14 residues. V was clipped by 11 bases and J by 5 bases; unmatched bases: 12.

The chain joins TRBV18 to TRBJ1-4, with a tentative D call TRBD1 (5 bases). Germline CDR1 KGHSH, CDR2 LQKENI. V was cut by 6 bases and J by 3 bases, with 8 bases left in between. The CDR3 totals 13 residues. The DNA for the CDR3 is TGTGCCAGCTCGATGGGGGCTAATGAAAAACTGTTTTTT. Translating it yields CASSMGANEKLFF.

This chain links TRBV10-3 with TRBJ2-2; a weak D match, TRBD2 (5 bases). Germline lookup yields CDR1 ENHRY and CDR2 SYGVKD. The CDR3 has 13 residues. V dropped 10 bases and J dropped 6 bases, with 15 bases sitting between them. As DNA, the CDR3 is TGTGCCAACAAACCTTCCGGGGCCGGGGAGCTGTTTTTT. This codes for CANKPSGAGELFF.

Notes on this clone: This sequence may be a read error, since a much larger clone differs from it by one base. Other nucleotide sequences from this sample produce the same CDR3. This rearrangement joins TRBV7-2 to TRBJ2-5, with 11 bases fitting TRBD2. The CDR3 sequence is 14 residues long. Germline trimming cut 5 bases from V and 3 bases from J; bases unmatched to any gene: 2. Germline lookup yields CDR1 SGHTA and CDR2 FQGNSA. CDR3 DNA: TGTGCCAGCAGCCCGGGACTAGCGGAAGAGACCCAGTACTTC. Amino acid sequence: CASSPGLAEETQYF.

The V call is TRBV28, the J call TRBJ2-1, with 8 bases aligning to TRBD2. The CDR3 totals 15 residues. V lost 4 bases and J lost 1; bases outside the gene matches: 3. Germline V gene sequence: CDR1 MDHEN, CDR2 SYDVKM. The CDR3 DNA follows: TGTGCCAGCAGTTCAGCGGGAGTGTCCTACAATGAGCAGTTCTTC. Translated, it gives CASSSAGVSYNEQFF. Drawing the rest from reference TRBV28 and TRBJ2-1, the complete variable domain is DVKVTQSSRYLVKRTGEKVFLECVQDMDHENMFWYRQDPGLGLRLIYFSYDVKMKEKGDIPEGYSVSREKKERFSLILESASTNQTSMYLCASSSAGVSYNEQFFGPGTRLTVL.

The rearrangement joins TRBV19 to TRBJ1-6, with TRBD1 identical over 8 bases. Trimming took 7 bases from V and 9 from J; bases not matched to a gene: 8. The CDR3 loop spans 14 amino acids. Germline lookup yields CDR1 LNHDA and CDR2 SQIVND (reference sequence). In DNA, the CDR3 is TGTGCCAGTAATTCTGGACAGGGAGTTTCACCCCTCCACTTT. Its translation: CASNSGQGVSPLHF.

The chain is built from TRBV30 and TRBJ1-5; D is possibly TRBD1 (5 bases). The germline CDR1 and CDR2 sequences are GTSNPN and SVGIG (reference sequence). This CDR3 region has 15 residues. V was trimmed by 3 bases and J by 3 bases, leaving 15 bases between them. CDR3 sequence: CAWSEPGTSNQPQHF. The CDR3 region has the DNA TGTGCCTGGAGCGAACCCGGGACCTCCAATCAGCCCCAGCATTTT.

The chain has TRBV11-2 and TRBJ1-1, with 9 nucleotides matching TRBD1. This CDR3 contains 16 residues. Germline lookup yields CDR1 SGHAT and CDR2 FQNNGV. V dropped 5 bases and J dropped 0; count of bases not matched to a gene: 7. CDR3 loop: CASSHPGQGMNTEAFF. The DNA of the CDR3 is TGTGCCAGCAGCCACCCGGGACAGGGAATGAACACTGAAGCTTTCTTT.

This clone has a single count. The chain employs TRBV6-1 and TRBJ2-3, with 9 bases fitting TRBD2. This CDR3 has 15 residues. The V segment lost 5 bases and the J segment 2 bases; nucleotides outside the gene matches: 5. Germline V gene lookup returns CDR1 MNHNS and CDR2 SASEGT. This chain's CDR3 is CASSHAGGNTDTQYF. CDR3 nucleotide sequence: TGTGCCAGCAGTCACGCGGGAGGGAACACAGATACGCAGTATTTT.

The chain uses TRBV28 and TRBJ2-5; D unclear. The length of the CDR3 is 14 residues. Trimming left V 5 bases short and J 5 bases short, with 15 bases between. Germline assignment: CDR1 MDHEN and CDR2 SYDVKM. This CDR3 reads CASSPGPLMETQYF. DNA for the CDR3: TGTGCCAGCAGTCCCGGACCCCTTATGGAGACCCAGTACTTC.

The rearrangement joins TRBV28 to TRBJ2-2; no definite D call. The V gene's germline CDR1 is MDHEN and CDR2 SYDVKM. This CDR3 has 12 amino acids. Trimming took 7 bases from V and 11 from J, leaving 14 bases between them. The CDR3 DNA sequence: TGTGCCAGCACCCCCCGGACGCTTGAGCTGTTTTTT. Protein: CASTPRTLELFF.

This chain connects TRBV4-3 to TRBJ2-5, with D unclear. This CDR3 is 13 amino acids long. CDR1 LGHNA and CDR2 YSLEER come from the germline V gene. Trimming pared 3 bases from V and 1 base from J, leaving 6 bases between. The CDR3 spells CASSQAVQETQYF. CDR3 sequence (DNA): TGCGCCAGCAGCCAGGCGGTCCAAGAGACCCAGTACTTC.

This clone came up once. The rearrangement links TRBV30 to TRBJ2-5; 9 nucleotides line up with TRBD2. The V segment lost 0 bases and the J segment 2 bases; nucleotides outside the gene matches: 7. This CDR3 comprises 16 residues. Germline CDR1 GTSNPN, CDR2 SVGIG (reference sequence). CDR3 in amino acids: CAWSVLGLANQETQYF. CDR3 in DNA: TGTGCCTGGAGTGTACTGGGACTAGCAAATCAAGAGACCCAGTACTTC.

The chain has TRBV28 and TRBJ2-2, with TRBD1 matching 8 bases. The V gene's germline CDR1 is MDHEN and CDR2 SYDVKM. The CDR3 contains 14 residues. The ends lost 9 bases at V and 4 bases at J; junction bases unmatched: 7. The CDR3 nucleotides are TGTGCCAGTACAGGGGGACAGAGCACCGGGGAGCTGTTTTTT. It translates to CASTGGQSTGELFF.

This clone was observed a handful of times. The V and J genes are TRBV19 and TRBJ1-1; D gene uncertain. The CDR3 sequence is 14 residues long. Trimming took off 6 bases at V and 0 bases at J, with 11 bases between the two ends. Germline V gene lookup returns CDR1 LNHDA and CDR2 SQIVND (reference sequence). Here the CDR3 reads CASSPILMNTEAFF. The CDR3 coding sequence is TGTGCCAGTAGCCCGATACTCATGAACACTGAAGCTTTCTTT.

This clone turned up a few times. The chain joins TRBV4-1 to TRBJ2-4; D may be TRBD2 (5 bases). Germline CDR1 is MGHRA and CDR2 is YSYEKL. Trimming took off 4 bases at V and 1 base at J, with 14 bases between the two ends. This CDR3 has 16 residues. CDR3 in amino acids: CASSRTLGVAKNIQYF. DNA of the CDR3: TGCGCCAGCAGCCGGACCCTCGGGGTGGCCAAAAACATTCAGTACTTC.

With regard to this clone: Additional DNA sequences in this sample encode the identical CDR3. This chain links TRBV6-5 with TRBJ2-6; no clear D gene. CDR1 and CDR2 from the germline V gene are MNHEY and SVGAGI. Trimming stripped 2 bases from V and 0 bases from J, with 2 bases between. The CDR3 is made up of 14 amino acids. CDR3 sequence: CASSYSSGANVLTF. Here the CDR3 DNA reads TGTGCCAGCAGTTACAGCTCTGGGGCCAACGTCCTGACTTTC.

The genes are TRBV10-3 and TRBJ2-5; D gene ambiguous. Trimming removed 3 bases from V and 5 bases from J, with 7 bases in between. CDR1 and CDR2 from the germline V gene are ENHRY and SYGVKD. This CDR3 has 12 residues. The CDR3 coding sequence is TGTGCCATCAGTGACTCGGTTGAGACCCAGTACTTC. Translation: CAISDSVETQYF.

This clone has only a few counts. The chain couples TRBV28 to TRBJ2-2; 7 bases agree with TRBD2. Germline CDR1 MDHEN, CDR2 SYDVKM. V was pared by 6 bases and J by 5 bases, with 12 bases of the junction left unmatched. This CDR3 contains 16 residues. The CDR3 is CASSPPGGRSTGELFF. The DNA for the CDR3 is TGTGCCAGCAGCCCTCCGGGCGGGAGATCTACCGGGGAGCTGTTTTTT.

V is TRBV5-5 and J is TRBJ2-1; D perhaps matches TRBD2 (5 bases). The CDR3 sequence is 14 residues long. V was trimmed by 1 base and J by 8 bases, leaving 13 bases between them. CDR1 and CDR2 from the germline V gene are SGHKS and YYEKEE (reference sequence). The CDR3 DNA reads TGTGCCAGCAGCTTGCTTCCAGCGGTGGATGAGCAGTTCTTC. Protein product: CASSLLPAVDEQFF.

J is TRBJ2-1 and V is TRBV7-8; D is possibly TRBD1 or TRBD2 (5 bases each). V shed 5 bases and J shed 6 bases, with 14 bases lying between them. The CDR3 runs to 14 residues. Per germline, CDR1 SGHVS and CDR2 FQNEAQ. The CDR3: CASSSTGRSNEQFF. The CDR3 nucleotides are TGTGCCAGCAGCAGCACGGGACGCAGCAATGAGCAGTTCTTC.

V gene TRBV11-2 combines with J gene TRBJ1-3; unclear D gene. V was clipped by 0 bases and J by 11 bases, with 14 bases between them. The CDR3 is 14 amino acids. Looked up from germline, CDR1 is SGHAT and CDR2 is FQNNGV. The DNA for the CDR3 is TGTGCCAGCAGCTTAGAGCCCTTCAGGAGCGCCATATATTTT. This gives the protein CASSLEPFRSAIYF.